The next 15 T cell receptor beta chains were all read from a single sample in a study of OX40 agonist ivuxolimab in advanced cancers. The assay was immunoSEQ multiplex PCR, and TCRdb's table has in-frame clones only and misses some. The profile shows 45,000 to 55,000 clones, approximately 84% of them singletons. Sequenced here: CD4+ or CD8+ T cells sorted from blood, sampled in a trial of the OX40 agonist ivuxolimab. These receptors came from an adult with an advanced solid tumor such as melanoma, head and neck, liver or kidney cancer.

This clone was detected once. This sequence joins TRBV4-1 and TRBJ1-2, with D tentatively TRBD1 (5 bases). The CDR3 contains 15 residues. Germline assignment: CDR1 MGHRA and CDR2 YSYEKL. Trimming took off 1 base at V and 6 bases at J, with 15 bases between the two ends. CDR3: CASSQVGAAADGYTF. The CDR3 DNA sequence: TGCGCCAGCAGCCAAGTAGGGGCGGCGGCGGATGGCTACACCTTC.

In DNA form, the CDR3 reads TGTGCCAGCAGCTTAGCCCATGGGAACACCGGGGAGCTGTTTTTT. The encoded protein is CASSLAHGNTGELFF. The gene calls are TRBV11-2 and TRBJ2-2, with no clear D. Germline V gives CDR1 SGHAT, CDR2 FQNNGV. V was clipped by 1 base and J by 1 base, with 7 bases between them. The CDR3 has 15 residues.

The chain carries TRBV5-5 and TRBJ2-7; D possibly uses TRBD1 or TRBD2 (5 bases each). Deletions cut 4 bases from V and 1 base from J, with 15 bases between. CDR1 and CDR2 from the germline V gene are SGHKS and YYEKEE (reference sequence). This CDR3 region has 15 residues. For the CDR3, the DNA is TGTGCCAGCAGCCGGGACCCTCCGGAATCCTACGAGCAGTACTTC. This gives the protein CASSRDPPESYEQYF.

This CDR3 reads CASSFLTGGISPLHF. Here the CDR3 DNA reads TGTGCCAGCAGTTTCCTGACAGGGGGAATTTCACCCCTCCACTTT. The rearrangement joins TRBV27 to TRBJ1-6, with 9 bases that match TRBD1. J was trimmed by 9 bases and V by 3 bases; bases with no gene match: 6. CDR1 MNHEY and CDR2 SMNVEV come from the germline V gene (reference sequence). This CDR3 is 15 amino acids long.

V usage is TRBV5-1 and J usage is TRBJ1-1, with D tentatively TRBD1 (5 bases). Germline V gene lookup returns CDR1 SGHRS and CDR2 YFSETQ. The CDR3 length is 15 residues. V shed 4 bases and J shed 7 bases, with 20 bases lying between them. CDR3 loop: CASSLSWGGNDEAFF. The DNA of the CDR3 is TGCGCCAGCAGCCTTAGTTGGGGGGGAAATGATGAAGCTTTCTTT.

CDR3 in amino acids: CASSQGAGGTYEQYF. Here the CDR3 DNA reads TGCGCCAGCAGCCAAGGGGCTGGGGGGACCTACGAGCAGTACTTC. The chain joins TRBV4-1 to TRBJ2-7; D might be TRBD2 (6 bases). This CDR3 spans 15 amino acids. Germline CDR1 MGHRA, CDR2 YSYEKL. The V end lost 1 base, the J end lost 2 bases, and 12 bases lay between the germline ends.

This chain joins TRBV4-3 and TRBJ2-6; D call uncertain. V was cut by 1 base and J by 0 bases, with 7 bases left in between. The germline V gene has CDR1 LGHNA and CDR2 YSLEER. The length of the CDR3 is 16 residues. CDR3 sequence reads: CASSQGKLSGANVLTF. The CDR3 nucleotides read TGCGCCAGCAGCCAAGGGAAGCTCTCTGGGGCCAACGTCCTGACTTTC.

The chain joins TRBV5-1 to TRBJ2-5; tentative D call: TRBD1 (6 bases). CDR1 and CDR2 (germline): SGHRS, YFSETQ. The length of the CDR3 is 14 residues. V lost 4 bases and J lost 5, with 15 bases in between. The CDR3 DNA reads as TGCGCCAGCAGCCGGGAAAGGGGGTGGGAGACCCAGTACTTC. Translating gives CASSRERGWETQYF.

In its sample, this clone was seen a few times. This chain connects TRBV21-1 to TRBJ2-7; the table gives TRBD2 as D, unverified against the DNA. TRBV21-1 is shown as a pseudogene. The length of the CDR3 is 17 residues. CDR3 sequence reads: CANPLAPRREGSYEQYF. The CDR3 DNA reads as TGTGCCAACCCCCTAGCGCCCAGGAGGGAGGGATCCTACGAGCAGTACTTC.

A few counts support this clone. The J gene is TRBJ2-7, the V gene TRBV5-4; D remains ambiguous. This CDR3 region has 11 residues. Trimming removed 1 base at V and 7 bases at J, with 6 bases between. CDR1 is SGHNT, CDR2 YYREEE, per germline (reference sequence). Here the CDR3 DNA reads TGTGCCAGCAGCTTGACGGAGGAGCAGTACTTC. This encodes CASSLTEEQYF. Full variable domain (rest looked up from reference TRBV5-4 and TRBJ2-7): ETGVTQSPTHLIKTRGQQVTLRCSSQSGHNTVSWYQQALGQGPQFIFQYYREEENGRGNFPPRFSGLQFPNYSSELNVNALELDDSALYLCASSLTEEQYFGPGTRLTVT.

The chain carries TRBV4-2 and TRBJ2-1; D unclear. The CDR3 sequence is 13 residues long. The V and J ends lost 3 bases and 8 bases respectively, with 11 bases between them. Germline V CDR1 and CDR2: LGHNA, YNFKEQ. The CDR3 coding sequence is TGTGCCAGCAGCCAGGCCTCGGCCGATGAGCAGTTCTTC. Translation gives CASSQASADEQFF.

This clone was observed a single time. This chain connects TRBV7-9 to TRBJ2-5; D is perhaps TRBD1 (6 bases). The ends were cut back, 5 bases at V and 6 bases at J, with 19 bases in the middle. The CDR3 runs 15 residues. In germline, CDR1 is SEHNR, CDR2 FQNEAQ (reference sequence). The CDR3 DNA is TGTGCCAGCAGCCCCCGGGACATCCTAGGAAAGACCCAGTACTTC. Protein: CASSPRDILGKTQYF. Supplemented by reference TRBV7-9 and TRBJ2-5, the full variable domain reads DTGVSQNPRHKITKRGQNVTFRCDPISEHNRLYWYRQTLGQGPEFLTYFQNEAQLEKSRLLSDRFSAERPKGSFSTLEIQRTEQGDSAMYLCASSPRDILGKTQYFGPGTRLLVL.

The chain has TRBV7-9 and TRBJ2-7; 7 bases align to TRBD1. CDR1 and CDR2 (germline): SEHNR, FQNEAQ (reference sequence). This CDR3 is 15 amino acids long. Trimming took 6 bases from V and 2 from J; bases not matched to a gene: 10. CDR3 nucleotide sequence: TGTGCCAGCAGTCCCACACTGGGGACAGCCTACGAGCAGTACTTC. Its translation: CASSPTLGTAYEQYF.

This clone was seen more than once but under ten times. The CDR3 protein is CASSLGDRGKLFF. The DNA for the CDR3 is TGCGCCAGCAGCTTGGGGGACCGTGGGAAACTGTTTTTT. J is TRBJ1-4 and V is TRBV5-1, with D perhaps matching TRBD1 (5 bases). The CDR3 runs 13 residues. Trimming removed 0 bases from V and 11 bases from J, with 11 bases in between. CDR1 SGHRS and CDR2 YFSETQ come from the germline V gene.

V and J are TRBV7-3 and TRBJ2-3, with 9 nucleotides matching TRBD2. The CDR3 contains 13 residues. The germline V gene has CDR1 SGHTA and CDR2 FQGTGA. The V gene end was trimmed by 7 bases and the J gene end by 7 bases; junction bases not matched to a gene: 6. The CDR3 is CASKDSGGHTQYF. CDR3 coding DNA: TGTGCCAGCAAGGATAGCGGGGGCCATACGCAGTATTTT.